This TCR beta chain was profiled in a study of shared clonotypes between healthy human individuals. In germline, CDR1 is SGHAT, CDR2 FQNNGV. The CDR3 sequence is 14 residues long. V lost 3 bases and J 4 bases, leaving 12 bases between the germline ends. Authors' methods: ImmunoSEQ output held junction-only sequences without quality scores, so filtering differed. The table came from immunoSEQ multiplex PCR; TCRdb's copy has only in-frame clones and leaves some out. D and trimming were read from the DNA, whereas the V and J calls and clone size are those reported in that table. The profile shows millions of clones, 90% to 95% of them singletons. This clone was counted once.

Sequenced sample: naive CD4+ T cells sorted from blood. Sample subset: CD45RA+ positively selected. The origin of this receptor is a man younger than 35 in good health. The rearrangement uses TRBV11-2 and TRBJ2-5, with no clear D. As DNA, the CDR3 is TGTGCCAGCAGCTTCACGCCGGCTGGAGAGACCCAGTACTTC. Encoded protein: CASSFTPAGETQYF.